Listed here are 27 T cell receptor beta chains from one sample, sequenced in a study of CD8+CD57+ T cells in acquired aplastic anemia. CD8+CD57+ cell expansion had been shown by flow cytometry in patients chosen for sequencing. According to the study, genomic DNA was the template for TCR beta VDJ and CDR3 profiling. MiXCR was run by TCRdb on the reads, yielding one entry per CDR3 protein. The data contain hundreds of thousands of distinct CDR3 sequences, around half of them singletons. The sequenced material came from sorted CD4+, CD8+, or CD8+CD57+ T cells (not recorded which) from PBMCs. The receptors stem from a human donor with aplastic anemia.

The table lists this clonotype with a count of one. The chain recombines TRBV20-1 with TRBJ2-5; D remains ambiguous. Germline lookup yields CDR1 DFQATT and CDR2 SNEGSKA (reference sequence). The CDR3 covers 14 residues. The V and J ends lost 0 bases and 9 bases respectively, with 17 bases between them. The chain's CDR3 is CSARDDQSNQPQYF. CDR3 nucleotides: TGCAGTGCTAGAGATGACCAGAGCAATCAGCCCCAGTACTTC.

This clonotype appeared many times. The chain employs TRBV6-2 or TRBV6-3 and TRBJ2-6; D remains ambiguous. The V gene lost 4 bases and the J gene lost 1 base, with 8 bases spanning the gap. The CDR3 consists of 15 residues. From germline, CDR1 is MNHEY and CDR2 SVGEGT. The CDR3 protein is CASSSDGSGANVLTF. The DNA of the CDR3 is TGTGCCAGCAGTTCTGACGGATCTGGGGCCAACGTCCTGACTTTC.

Comment on this clonotype: This may come from a read error, since a much larger clone is one base off. The chain carries TRBV7-9 and TRBJ2-4; 15 bases line up with TRBD2. The CDR3 has 19 amino acids. Germline CDR1 is SEHNR and CDR2 is FQNEAQ (reference sequence). CDR3 DNA: TGTGCCAGCTGCTTTCCCGGGACTAGCGGGAGGAGTGGTCAAAACATTCAGTACTTC. Encoded protein: CASCFPGTSGRSGQNIQYF.

The rearrangement uses TRBV7-3 and TRBJ1-3; 7 bases are a match to TRBD1. The J segment lost 5 bases and the V segment lost 5 bases, leaving 15 bases of the junction unmatched. CDR1 is SGHTA and CDR2 is FQGTGA in the germline V gene. The CDR3 totals 17 residues. DNA for the CDR3: TGTGCCAGCAGCACAACCTCAGAACCGGGACAGAGAAACACCATATATTTT. It encodes CASSTTSEPGQRNTIYF.

The chain is built from TRBV9 and TRBJ2-1, with 9 bases lining up with TRBD2. CDR3 length equals 16 residues. Germline V gives CDR1 SGDLS, CDR2 YYNGEE. Germline trimming cut 3 bases from V and 3 bases from J; bases unmatched to any gene: 7. The CDR3 reads CASSGPTSGHYNEQFF. CDR3 coding DNA: TGTGCCAGCAGCGGACCGACTAGCGGACACTACAATGAGCAGTTCTTC.

In the case of this clonotype: A read error may be the cause here, since a much bigger clone is one base away. The rearrangement uses TRBV12-5 and TRBJ1-3, with 10 bases lining up with TRBD1. This CDR3 has 16 amino acids. Germline V lookup: CDR1 LGHNT, CDR2 FRNRAP. The CDR3 is CASRRDRGGPGNTICF. In nucleotides, the CDR3 is TGTGCCAGCAGACGGGACAGGGGTGGCCCTGGAAACACCATATGTTTT.

The sample holds one count of this clonotype. The chain combines TRBV7-2 with TRBJ2-1, with 14 nucleotides matching TRBD2. The germline gives CDR1 SGHTA, CDR2 FQGNSA. Trimming at V came to 7 bases and at J to 8 bases, leaving 4 bases not matched to a gene. This CDR3 comprises 14 residues. The CDR3 DNA reads as TGTGCCAGCAACGGACTAGCGGGAGGTGATGAGCAGTTCTTC. It specifies CASNGLAGGDEQFF.

This clonotype was seen repeatedly, ten times or more. The rearrangement links TRBV7-2 to TRBJ2-3, with 7 bases aligning to TRBD1. J gave up 6 bases and V 6 bases, and 6 bases lay outside the gene matches. The germline V gene has CDR1 SGHTA and CDR2 FQGNSA. The CDR3 consists of 13 residues. The CDR3 sequence: CASSLDRADTQYF. In DNA form, the CDR3 reads TGTGCCAGCAGTCTCGACAGGGCCGATACGCAGTATTTT.

This chain links TRBV7-6 with TRBJ2-5; 7 positions agree with TRBD1. The better agreement between TRBJ2-7 and the DNA end casts doubt on the J call. The CDR3 is 17 amino acids. The germline CDR1 and CDR2 sequences are SGHVS and FNYEAQ. CDR3 residues: CASSRTVFRDRYYEQYF. CDR3 DNA sequence: TGTGCCAGCAGCAGAACTGTTTTTCGGGACAGATACTACGAGCAGTACTTC.

The CDR3 nucleotides read TGTGCCACCAGCAGAGATTCACGATTCTCCGAAGCTTTCTTT. It encodes CATSRDSRFSEAFF. The rearrangement links TRBV15 to TRBJ1-1; the D is unclear. The CDR3 totals 14 residues. The germline V gene has CDR1 LNHNV and CDR2 YYDKDF (reference sequence). V was clipped by 0 bases and J by 8 bases, with 13 bases between them.

The table lists this clonotype with many counts. The rearrangement links TRBV5-4 to TRBJ1-1, with a possible D match to TRBD1 (5 bases). V was trimmed by 0 bases and J by 4 bases, leaving 13 bases between them. CDR1 is SGHNT and CDR2 is YYREEE in the germline V gene (reference sequence). There are 15 residues in the CDR3. The CDR3 is CASSLAGSDPTEAFF. The CDR3 nucleotides are TGTGCCAGCAGCTTGGCAGGGTCGGACCCCACTGAAGCTTTCTTT.

This clonotype was counted ten times or more. V usage is TRBV9 and J usage is TRBJ1-6, with D tentatively TRBD1 (6 bases). The CDR3 extends over 15 amino acids. Germline CDR1 is SGDLS and CDR2 is YYNGEE. Trimming cost V 1 base and J 6 bases, with 11 bases left between them. CDR3 residues: CASSVTGSPNSPLHF. CDR3 bases: TGTGCCAGCAGCGTAACAGGGTCCCCTAATTCACCCCTCCACTTT.

There are many counts of this clonotype. The chain recombines TRBV5-1 with TRBJ1-4, with D uncertain. CDR1 is SGHRS and CDR2 is YFSETQ in the germline V gene. V lost 6 bases and J 12 bases, leaving 18 bases between the germline ends. The CDR3 is 13 amino acids. CDR3 region: CASTPPDGSQLFF. CDR3 bases: TGCGCCAGCACCCCCCCCGACGGCTCCCAACTGTTTTTT.

About this clonotype: At one end the junction does not follow the germline gene, possibly because of a read error. V is TRBV7-3 and J is TRBJ2-7, with 7 bases fitting TRBD2. Germline V lookup: CDR1 SGHTA, CDR2 FQGTGA. The CDR3 loop spans 15 amino acids. The CDR3 region is CASSLGLSSPYEQHF. CDR3 DNA sequence: TGTGCCAGCAGCCTGGGACTATCTTCTCCCTACGAGCAGCACTTC.

This clonotype was seen repeatedly, ten times or more. This chain joins TRBV12-3 or TRBV12-4 and TRBJ1-2; weak D call: TRBD1 (6 bases). Deletions cut 6 bases from V and 6 bases from J, with 14 bases between. The CDR3 contains 13 residues. This CDR3 reads CASREDRSNGYTF. The CDR3 coding sequence is TGTGCCAGCAGAGAGGACAGATCGAATGGCTACACCTTC.

Note on this clonotype: One base away lies a much larger clone, so this may be a sequencing read error. The chain couples TRBV5-6 to TRBJ1-1, with 9 positions matching TRBD1. This CDR3 has 11 amino acids. Looked up from germline, CDR1 is SGHDT and CDR2 is YYEEEE. The CDR3 DNA sequence: TGTGCCAGCAGCGCGGGACAGGGCTCACTCTTT. It yields the protein CASSAGQGSLF.

V and J are TRBV28 and TRBJ2-7; D may correspond to TRBD1 or TRBD2 (7 bases each). Trimming shortened V by 5 bases and J by 1 base, and 15 bases separated the two germline ends. Per the germline V gene, CDR1 is MDHEN and CDR2 is SYDVKM. The CDR3 runs 15 residues. CDR3 bases: TGTGCCAGCAGTACGGTCAGGGGGGGGTCCTACGAGCAGTACTTC. Translated, it gives CASSTVRGGSYEQYF.

There are many counts of this clonotype. The chain's CDR3 is CASSQDLDDGYTF. Here the CDR3 DNA reads TGCGCCAGCAGCCAAGATCTGGATGACGGCTACACCTTC. The chain uses TRBV4-1 and TRBJ1-2, with D hard to call. Germline CDR1 reads MGHRA; CDR2 reads YSYEKL. V lost 0 bases, J lost 8 bases, and 10 bases lay in between. The CDR3 is 13 amino acids.

For this clonotype: This may stem from a read error, because a much larger clone lies one nucleotide away. This rearrangement joins TRBV7-9 to TRBJ1-3; the match to TRBD1 covers 7 bases. The CDR3 totals 13 residues. Germline values: CDR1 SEHNR, CDR2 FQNEAQ (reference sequence). The ends lost 5 bases at V and 9 bases at J; junction bases unmatched: 7. This chain's CDR3 is CASSPLQGGTIYF. The CDR3 DNA is TGTGCCAGCAGCCCACTCCAGGGGGGCACCATATATTTT.

In its sample, this clonotype was seen a few times. The CDR3 protein is CATMGGGETQYF. CDR3 in DNA: TGTGCCACCATGGGGGGGGGAGAGACCCAGTACTTC. The chain combines TRBV15 with TRBJ2-5; 7 bases align to TRBD2. With 7 bases clipped from V and 4 bases from J, the junction kept 3 bases outside the gene matches. The germline V gene has CDR1 LNHNV and CDR2 YYDKDF (reference sequence). The length of the CDR3 is 12 residues.

This clonotype was detected only once. The chain employs TRBV7-2 and TRBJ2-7; D gene ambiguous. CDR3 size: 12 residues. Per the germline V gene, CDR1 is SGHTA and CDR2 is FQGNSA. The V end lost 7 bases, the J end lost 4 bases, and 11 bases lay between the germline ends. Written as DNA, the CDR3 is TGTGCCAGCACCCGTGAAGGGTACGAGCAGTACTTC. It encodes CASTREGYEQYF.

There are many counts of this clonotype. The chain has TRBV11-2 and TRBJ2-3; D may correspond to TRBD1 or TRBD2 (6 bases each). Germline V gene lookup returns CDR1 SGHAT and CDR2 FQNNGV. With 7 bases removed from V and 1 base from J, the gap between germline ends came to 18 bases. This CDR3 comprises 16 residues. The DNA of the CDR3 is TGTGCCAGCACCGAGTGGGGGCGCGGGGGCACAGATACGCAGTATTTT. It specifies CASTEWGRGGTDTQYF.

In its sample, this clonotype was seen many times. This chain uses TRBV6-6 with TRBJ1-6; TRBD1 might be the D (6 bases). Trimming pared 5 bases from V and 9 bases from J, leaving 17 bases between. The CDR3 is made up of 15 amino acids. CDR1 and CDR2 (germline): MNHNY, SVGAGI (reference sequence). Here the CDR3 DNA reads TGTGCCAGCAGTATAATCGGACAGAGGATTTCACCCCTCCACTTT. Translation gives CASSIIGQRISPLHF.

This clonotype has ten or more counts. This chain connects TRBV7-6 to TRBJ2-1, with D possibly TRBD1 on 6 matching bases. CDR1 and CDR2 from the germline V gene are SGHVS and FNYEAQ. The ends were cut back, 1 base at V and 7 bases at J, with 35 bases in the middle. The CDR3 sequence is 22 residues long. For the CDR3, the DNA is TGTGCCAGCAGCTTAGTCCCTCAAGGTCCCCAATACCGGGACACGGGTGTGAATGAGCAGTTCTTC. The encoded protein is CASSLVPQGPQYRDTGVNEQFF.

This chain links TRBV20-1 with TRBJ1-3; 10 bases line up with TRBD1. Losses at the gene ends were 1 base for V and 0 bases for J; bases not matched to a gene: 6. The CDR3 has 17 amino acids. From germline, CDR1 is DFQATT and CDR2 SNEGSKA (reference sequence). The CDR3 sequence is CSARGDRGRDSGNTIYF. DNA for the CDR3: TGCAGTGCTAGAGGGGACAGGGGTCGGGACTCTGGAAACACCATATATTTT.

Worth noting for this clonotype: A much larger clone differs by one base, so this may be a read error. The chain has TRBV11-2 and TRBJ2-7; TRBD1 aligns across 7 bases. Germline CDR1 SGHAT, CDR2 FQNNGV. V shed 5 bases, J shed 0 bases, and the junction held 4 bases outside the gene matches. The CDR3 has 14 residues. CDR3 coding DNA: TGTGCCAGCAGCCTGGGACAGATCTCCTACGAGCAGTACTTC. This translates into CASSLGQISYEQYF.

This clonotype occurred a few times. This chain uses TRBV24-1 with TRBJ2-1; D not resolved. The CDR3 spans 12 residues. Looked up from germline, CDR1 is KGHDR and CDR2 is SFDVKD. V was trimmed by 5 bases and J by 10 bases, leaving 11 bases between them. The CDR3 bases are TGTGCCACCAGTGCGAGCTTGCGGGAGCAGTTCTTC. It specifies CATSASLREQFF.